This T cell receptor beta chain is from a study of regulatory T cells in long-lasting Graves disease. Time point here: newly diagnosed GD, antithyroid drugs for less than 3 months. Researchers made the TCR library from RNA that was extracted from PBMCs. Patients were enrolled at an endocrinology department in Xi'an, China. The study's findings and limits: Possibly, too few samples lowered accuracy. Persistent patients had a count of shared public clonotypes (around 2,700) that exceeded that of new patients (about 970).

Germline V gene data show CDR1 as SGDLS and CDR2 as YYNGEE. The CDR3 is 19 residues long. With 3 bases removed from V and 4 bases from J, the gap between germline ends came to 28 bases. Researchers made TCR beta libraries by using iRepertoire HTBI primers and running Arm-PCR on CDR3 regions. TCRdb re-derived calls from the multiplex PCR reads in MiXCR, one entry per CDR3 protein. This sample has approximately 400,000 distinct CDR3 sequences, with 14% to 15% found just once. Details on this clonotype: The antigen remains unidentified.

These data were also filed under a second study, of T cells in Graves' hyperthyroidism and ophthalmopathy. As reported in that work: Uncontrolled infection, other autoimmune disease, pregnancy or lactation led to exclusion.

This TCR was recovered from a woman between 40 and 55 years old with Graves disease. The genes are TRBV9 and TRBJ1-2; weak D call: TRBD1 (5 bases). The material was peripheral blood mononuclear cells (PBMCs), obtained at new diagnosis, from a patient treated with antithyroid drugs. The DNA of the CDR3 is TGTGCCAGCAGCGATGGGGACGGGGCAGGGCCCACCCGGGGCTATGGCTACACCTTC. Amino acids: CASSDGDGAGPTRGYGYTF.